This TCR beta chain was sequenced in a study of shared clonotypes between healthy human individuals. Unsorted samples drew genomic DNA from approximately 90 million PBMCs. With 5 bases clipped from V and 5 bases from J, the junction kept 7 bases outside the gene matches. CDR3 length equals 15 residues. Germline CDR1 is MNHEY and CDR2 is SMNVEV (reference sequence). Sequencing used immunoSEQ multiplex PCR; TCRdb keeps in-frame clones, though not all of them. This repertoire shows under 600,000 clones, roughly four fifths found once; its top ten account for 12%. The source is a woman aged 40 to 50 in good health. Some clones in this sample may be carry-over from other donors' samples. Sequencing input: PBMCs. The chain is built from TRBV27 and TRBJ2-2, with 8 bases matching TRBD2. DNA of the CDR3: TGTGCCAGCAGTCCCATTAGCGGGATGACCGGGGAGCTGTTTTTT. Protein: CASSPISGMTGELFF.